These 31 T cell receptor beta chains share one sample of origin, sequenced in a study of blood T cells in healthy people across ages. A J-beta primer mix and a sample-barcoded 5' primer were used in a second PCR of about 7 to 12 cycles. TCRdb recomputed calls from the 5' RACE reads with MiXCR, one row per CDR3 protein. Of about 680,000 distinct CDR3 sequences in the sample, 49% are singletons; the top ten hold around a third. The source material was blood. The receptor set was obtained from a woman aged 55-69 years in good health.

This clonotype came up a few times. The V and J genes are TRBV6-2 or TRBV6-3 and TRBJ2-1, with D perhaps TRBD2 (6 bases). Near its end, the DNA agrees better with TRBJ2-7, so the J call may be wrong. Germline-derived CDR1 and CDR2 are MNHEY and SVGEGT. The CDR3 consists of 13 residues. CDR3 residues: CASSKGLYNEQYF. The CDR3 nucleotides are TGTGCCAGCAGCAAGGGACTGTACAATGAGCAGTACTTC.

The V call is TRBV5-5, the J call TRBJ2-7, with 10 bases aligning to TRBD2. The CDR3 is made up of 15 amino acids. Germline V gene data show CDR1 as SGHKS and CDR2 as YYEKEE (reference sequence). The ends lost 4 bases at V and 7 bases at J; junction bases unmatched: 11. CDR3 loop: CASSEREGPYNEQYF. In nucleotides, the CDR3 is TGTGCCAGCAGCGAGCGGGAGGGCCCTTACAATGAGCAGTACTTC. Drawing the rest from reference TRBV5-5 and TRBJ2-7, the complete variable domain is DAGVTQSPTHLIKTRGQQVTLRCSPISGHKSVSWYQQVLGQGPQFIFQYYEKEERGRGNFPDRFSARQFPNYSSELNVNALLLGDSALYLCASSEREGPYNEQYFGPGTRLTVT.

The CDR3 loop reads CASSIDGSYEQYF. Written as DNA, the CDR3 is TGCGCCAGCAGCATAGACGGCTCCTACGAGCAGTACTTC. The chain links TRBV5-1 to TRBJ2-4; D uncertain. The J call may be incorrect, as the DNA end agrees better with TRBJ2-7. Germline CDR1 and CDR2: SGHRS and YFSETQ. The CDR3 contains 13 residues.

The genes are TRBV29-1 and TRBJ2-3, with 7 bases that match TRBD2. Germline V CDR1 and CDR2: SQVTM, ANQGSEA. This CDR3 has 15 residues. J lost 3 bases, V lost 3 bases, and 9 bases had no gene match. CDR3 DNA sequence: TGCAGCGTTGAGGGCGGGAGAAGGAATACAGATACGCAGTATTTT. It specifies CSVEGGRRNTDTQYF.

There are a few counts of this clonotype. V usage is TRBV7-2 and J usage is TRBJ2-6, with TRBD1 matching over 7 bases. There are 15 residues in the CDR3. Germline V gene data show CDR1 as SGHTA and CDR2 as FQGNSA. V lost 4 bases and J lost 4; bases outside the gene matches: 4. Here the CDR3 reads CASSSRGRGANVLTF. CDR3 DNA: TGTGCCAGCAGCTCAAGGGGGCGAGGGGCCAACGTCCTGACTTTC.

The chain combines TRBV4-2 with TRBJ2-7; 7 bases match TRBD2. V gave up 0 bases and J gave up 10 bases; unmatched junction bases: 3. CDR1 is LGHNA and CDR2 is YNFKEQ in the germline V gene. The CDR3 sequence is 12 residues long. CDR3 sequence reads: CASSQDRDYQYF. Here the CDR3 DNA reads TGTGCCAGCAGCCAAGATCGGGACTACCAGTACTTC.

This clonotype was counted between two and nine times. The CDR3 coding sequence is TGCAGTGCTAGAGATGGGTCTACTCTTGGCTACACCTTC. Amino acid sequence: CSARDGSTLGYTF. This sequence joins TRBV20-1 and TRBJ1-2, with D unresolved. With 0 bases removed from V and 7 bases from J, the gap between germline ends came to 12 bases. This CDR3 is 13 amino acids long. Germline CDR1 DFQATT, CDR2 SNEGSKA (reference sequence).

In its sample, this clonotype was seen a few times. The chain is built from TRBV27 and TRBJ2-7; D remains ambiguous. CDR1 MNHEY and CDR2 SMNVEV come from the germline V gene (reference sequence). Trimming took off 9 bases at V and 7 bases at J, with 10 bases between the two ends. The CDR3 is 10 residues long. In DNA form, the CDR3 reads TGTGCCAGGCAGAGAAGGGAGCAGTACTTC. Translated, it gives CARQRREQYF.

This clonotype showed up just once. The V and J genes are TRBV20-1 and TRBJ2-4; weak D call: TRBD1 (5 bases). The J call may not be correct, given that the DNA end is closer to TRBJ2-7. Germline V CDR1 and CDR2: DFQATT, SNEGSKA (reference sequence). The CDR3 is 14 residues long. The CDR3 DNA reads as TGCAGTGCTAGAGATTTCCAGGGTGGGTACGAGCAGTACTTC. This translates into CSARDFQGGYEQYF.

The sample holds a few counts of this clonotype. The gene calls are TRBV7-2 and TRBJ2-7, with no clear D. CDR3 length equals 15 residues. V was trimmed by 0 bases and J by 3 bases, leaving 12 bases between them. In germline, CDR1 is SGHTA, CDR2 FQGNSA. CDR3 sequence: CASSLAGLTDYEQYF. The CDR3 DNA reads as TGTGCCAGCAGCTTAGCAGGGCTAACGGACTACGAGCAGTACTTC.

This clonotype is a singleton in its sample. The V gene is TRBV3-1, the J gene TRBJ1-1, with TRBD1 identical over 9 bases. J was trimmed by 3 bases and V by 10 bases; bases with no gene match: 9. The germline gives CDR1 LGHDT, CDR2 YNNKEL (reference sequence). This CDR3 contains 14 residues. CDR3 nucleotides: TGTGCCACGTCGCCAGGGGACAGGGACACTGAAGCTTTCTTT. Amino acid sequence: CATSPGDRDTEAFF. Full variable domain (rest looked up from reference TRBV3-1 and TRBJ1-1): DTAVSQTPKYLVTQMGNDKSIKCEQNLGHDTMYWYKQDSKKFLKIMFSYNNKELIINETVPNRFSPKSPDKAHLNLHINSLELGDSAVYFCATSPGDRDTEAFFGQGTRLTVV.

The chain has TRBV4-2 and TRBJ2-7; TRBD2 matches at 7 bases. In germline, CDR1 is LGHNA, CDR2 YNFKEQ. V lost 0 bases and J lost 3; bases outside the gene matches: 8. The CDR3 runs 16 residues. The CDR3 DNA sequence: TGTGCCAGCAGCCAAGAGGTGGGGGAGGGTTACTACGAGCAGTACTTC. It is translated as CASSQEVGEGYYEQYF.

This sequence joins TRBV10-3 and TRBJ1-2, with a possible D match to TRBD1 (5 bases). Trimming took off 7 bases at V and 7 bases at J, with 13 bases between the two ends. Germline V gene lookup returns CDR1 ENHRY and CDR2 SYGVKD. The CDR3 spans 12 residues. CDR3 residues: CAIKEQGGGYTF. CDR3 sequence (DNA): TGTGCCATCAAGGAGCAGGGCGGTGGCTACACCTTC.

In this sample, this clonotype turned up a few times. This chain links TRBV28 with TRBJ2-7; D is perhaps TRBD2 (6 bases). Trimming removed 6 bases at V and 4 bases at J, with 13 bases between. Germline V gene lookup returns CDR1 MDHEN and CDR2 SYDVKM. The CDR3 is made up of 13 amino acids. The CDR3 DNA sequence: TGTGCCAGCAGCGCGGGGCAGATTTACGAGCAGTACTTC. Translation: CASSAGQIYEQYF.

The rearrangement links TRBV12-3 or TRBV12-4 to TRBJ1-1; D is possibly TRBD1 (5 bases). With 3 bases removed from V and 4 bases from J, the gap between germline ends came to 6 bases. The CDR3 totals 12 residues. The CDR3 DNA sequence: TGTGCCAGCAGTTTCACAGGCACTGAAGCTTTCTTT. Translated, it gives CASSFTGTEAFF.

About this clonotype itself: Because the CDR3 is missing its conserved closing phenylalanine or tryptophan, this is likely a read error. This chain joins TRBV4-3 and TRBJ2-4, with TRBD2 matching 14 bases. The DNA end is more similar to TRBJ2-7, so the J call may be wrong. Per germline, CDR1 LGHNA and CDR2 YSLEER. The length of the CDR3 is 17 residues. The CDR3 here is CASSQGSGLAGGYEQYL. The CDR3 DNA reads TGCGCCAGCAGCCAAGGTTCCGGACTAGCGGGAGGTTACGAGCAGTACTTA.

The CDR3, as DNA: TGCAGCGCTCCCGGACTAGCGGGCCTAAACAATGAGCAGTTCTTC. This encodes CSAPGLAGLNNEQFF. This chain uses TRBV29-1 with TRBJ2-1; 11 bases fit TRBD2. The CDR3 has 15 amino acids. J gave up 5 bases and V 7 bases, and 10 bases lay outside the gene matches. Germline CDR1 SQVTM, CDR2 ANQGSEA.

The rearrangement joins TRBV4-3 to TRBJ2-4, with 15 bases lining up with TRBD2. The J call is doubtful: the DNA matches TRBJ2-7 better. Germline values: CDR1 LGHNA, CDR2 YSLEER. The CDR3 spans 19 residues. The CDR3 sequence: CASSQGWTSGRAYHYEQYF. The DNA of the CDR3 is TGCGCCAGCAGCCAAGGATGGACTAGCGGGAGGGCGTACCACTACGAGCAGTACTTC.

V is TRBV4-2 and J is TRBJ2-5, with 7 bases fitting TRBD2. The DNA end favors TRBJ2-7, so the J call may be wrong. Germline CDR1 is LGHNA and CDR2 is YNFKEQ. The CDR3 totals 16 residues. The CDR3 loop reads CASSQVGRLDGYEQYF. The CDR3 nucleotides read TGTGCCAGCAGCCAAGTCGGGAGGCTTGATGGGTACGAGCAGTACTTC.

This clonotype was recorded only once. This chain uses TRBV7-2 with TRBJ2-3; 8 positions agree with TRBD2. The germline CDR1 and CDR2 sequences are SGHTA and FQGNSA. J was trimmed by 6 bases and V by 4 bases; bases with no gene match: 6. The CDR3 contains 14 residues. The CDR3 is CASSWDGGRDTQYF. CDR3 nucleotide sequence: TGTGCCAGCAGCTGGGATGGCGGGAGGGATACGCAGTATTTT.

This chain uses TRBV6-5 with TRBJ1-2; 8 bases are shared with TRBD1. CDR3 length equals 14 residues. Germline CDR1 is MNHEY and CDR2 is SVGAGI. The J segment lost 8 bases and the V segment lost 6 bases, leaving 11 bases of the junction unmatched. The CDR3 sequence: CASRGQEMTRGYTF. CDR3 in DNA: TGTGCCAGCAGGGGACAGGAAATGACCCGCGGCTACACCTTC.

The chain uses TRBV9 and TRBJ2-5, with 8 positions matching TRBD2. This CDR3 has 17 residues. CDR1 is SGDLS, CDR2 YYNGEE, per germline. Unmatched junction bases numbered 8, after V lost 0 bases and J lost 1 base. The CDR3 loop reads CASSVGASGSLQETQYF. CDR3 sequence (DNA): TGTGCCAGCAGCGTAGGAGCGAGCGGGAGCCTCCAAGAGACCCAGTACTTC.

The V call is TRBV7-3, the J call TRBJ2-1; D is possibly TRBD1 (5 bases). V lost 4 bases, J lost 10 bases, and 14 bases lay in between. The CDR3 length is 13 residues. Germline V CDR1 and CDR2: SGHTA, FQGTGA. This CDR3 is CASSSGQLGEQFF. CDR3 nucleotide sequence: TGTGCCAGCAGCTCCGGACAACTGGGAGAGCAGTTCTTC.

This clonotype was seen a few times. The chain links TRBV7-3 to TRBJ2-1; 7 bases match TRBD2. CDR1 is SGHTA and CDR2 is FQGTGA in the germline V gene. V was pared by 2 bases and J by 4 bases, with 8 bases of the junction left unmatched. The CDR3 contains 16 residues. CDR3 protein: CASSLLPSGSYNEQFF. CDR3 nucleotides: TGTGCCAGCAGCTTACTACCTAGCGGATCATACAATGAGCAGTTCTTC.

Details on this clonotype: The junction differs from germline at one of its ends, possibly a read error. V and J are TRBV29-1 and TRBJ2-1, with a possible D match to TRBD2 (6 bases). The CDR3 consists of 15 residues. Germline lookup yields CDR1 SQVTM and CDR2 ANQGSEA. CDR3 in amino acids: CSVEGGTSSYNEQVF. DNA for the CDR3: TGCAGCGTTGAAGGCGGGACCAGCTCCTACAATGAGCAGGTCTTC.

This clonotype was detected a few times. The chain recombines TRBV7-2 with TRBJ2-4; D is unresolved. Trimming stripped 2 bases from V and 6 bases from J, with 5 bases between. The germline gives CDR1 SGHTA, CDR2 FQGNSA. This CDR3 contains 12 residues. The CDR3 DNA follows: TGTGCCAGCAGCTTAACCACAAACATTCAGTACTTC. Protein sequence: CASSLTTNIQYF.

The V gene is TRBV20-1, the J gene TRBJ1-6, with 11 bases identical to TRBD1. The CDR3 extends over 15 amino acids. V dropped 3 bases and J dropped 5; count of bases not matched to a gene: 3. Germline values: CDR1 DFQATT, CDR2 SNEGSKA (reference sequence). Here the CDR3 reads CSARGQGDHNSPLHF. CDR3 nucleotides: TGCAGTGCTAGGGGACAGGGGGACCATAATTCACCCCTCCACTTT.

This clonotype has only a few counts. CDR3 nucleotides: TGTGCCAGCAGTTTCTCCGACAGGGGACATACGCAGTATTTT. Encoded protein: CASSFSDRGHTQYF. The V gene is TRBV6-2 or TRBV6-3, the J gene TRBJ2-3, with TRBD1 identical over 8 bases. Germline trimming cut 4 bases from V and 7 bases from J; bases unmatched to any gene: 7. CDR1 and CDR2 from the germline V gene are MNHEY and SVGEGT. The CDR3 loop spans 14 amino acids.

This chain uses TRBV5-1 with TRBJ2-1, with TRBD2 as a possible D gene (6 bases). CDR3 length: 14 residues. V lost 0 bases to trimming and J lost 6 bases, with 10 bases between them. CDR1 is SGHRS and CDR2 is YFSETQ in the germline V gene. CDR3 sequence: CASSLEDSGNEQFF. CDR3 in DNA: TGCGCCAGCAGCTTGGAAGATAGCGGCAATGAGCAGTTCTTC. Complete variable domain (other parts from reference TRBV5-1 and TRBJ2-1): KAGVTQTPRYLIKTRGQQVTLSCSPISGHRSVSWYQQTPGQGLQFLFEYFSETQRNKGNFPGRFSGRQFSNSRSEMNVSTLELGDSALYLCASSLEDSGNEQFFGPGTRLTVL.

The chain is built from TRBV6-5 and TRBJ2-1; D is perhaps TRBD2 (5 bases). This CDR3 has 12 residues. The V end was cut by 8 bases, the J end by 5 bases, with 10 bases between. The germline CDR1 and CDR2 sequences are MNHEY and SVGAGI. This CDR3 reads CASSGINNEQFF. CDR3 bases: TGTGCCAGCTCCGGGATAAACAATGAGCAGTTCTTC.

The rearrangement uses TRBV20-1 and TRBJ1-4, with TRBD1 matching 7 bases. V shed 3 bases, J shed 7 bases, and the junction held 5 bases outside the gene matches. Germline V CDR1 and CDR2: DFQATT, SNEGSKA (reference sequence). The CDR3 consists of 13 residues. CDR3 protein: CSASKTGREKLFF. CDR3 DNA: TGCAGTGCTAGTAAGACAGGGCGTGAAAAACTGTTTTTT.